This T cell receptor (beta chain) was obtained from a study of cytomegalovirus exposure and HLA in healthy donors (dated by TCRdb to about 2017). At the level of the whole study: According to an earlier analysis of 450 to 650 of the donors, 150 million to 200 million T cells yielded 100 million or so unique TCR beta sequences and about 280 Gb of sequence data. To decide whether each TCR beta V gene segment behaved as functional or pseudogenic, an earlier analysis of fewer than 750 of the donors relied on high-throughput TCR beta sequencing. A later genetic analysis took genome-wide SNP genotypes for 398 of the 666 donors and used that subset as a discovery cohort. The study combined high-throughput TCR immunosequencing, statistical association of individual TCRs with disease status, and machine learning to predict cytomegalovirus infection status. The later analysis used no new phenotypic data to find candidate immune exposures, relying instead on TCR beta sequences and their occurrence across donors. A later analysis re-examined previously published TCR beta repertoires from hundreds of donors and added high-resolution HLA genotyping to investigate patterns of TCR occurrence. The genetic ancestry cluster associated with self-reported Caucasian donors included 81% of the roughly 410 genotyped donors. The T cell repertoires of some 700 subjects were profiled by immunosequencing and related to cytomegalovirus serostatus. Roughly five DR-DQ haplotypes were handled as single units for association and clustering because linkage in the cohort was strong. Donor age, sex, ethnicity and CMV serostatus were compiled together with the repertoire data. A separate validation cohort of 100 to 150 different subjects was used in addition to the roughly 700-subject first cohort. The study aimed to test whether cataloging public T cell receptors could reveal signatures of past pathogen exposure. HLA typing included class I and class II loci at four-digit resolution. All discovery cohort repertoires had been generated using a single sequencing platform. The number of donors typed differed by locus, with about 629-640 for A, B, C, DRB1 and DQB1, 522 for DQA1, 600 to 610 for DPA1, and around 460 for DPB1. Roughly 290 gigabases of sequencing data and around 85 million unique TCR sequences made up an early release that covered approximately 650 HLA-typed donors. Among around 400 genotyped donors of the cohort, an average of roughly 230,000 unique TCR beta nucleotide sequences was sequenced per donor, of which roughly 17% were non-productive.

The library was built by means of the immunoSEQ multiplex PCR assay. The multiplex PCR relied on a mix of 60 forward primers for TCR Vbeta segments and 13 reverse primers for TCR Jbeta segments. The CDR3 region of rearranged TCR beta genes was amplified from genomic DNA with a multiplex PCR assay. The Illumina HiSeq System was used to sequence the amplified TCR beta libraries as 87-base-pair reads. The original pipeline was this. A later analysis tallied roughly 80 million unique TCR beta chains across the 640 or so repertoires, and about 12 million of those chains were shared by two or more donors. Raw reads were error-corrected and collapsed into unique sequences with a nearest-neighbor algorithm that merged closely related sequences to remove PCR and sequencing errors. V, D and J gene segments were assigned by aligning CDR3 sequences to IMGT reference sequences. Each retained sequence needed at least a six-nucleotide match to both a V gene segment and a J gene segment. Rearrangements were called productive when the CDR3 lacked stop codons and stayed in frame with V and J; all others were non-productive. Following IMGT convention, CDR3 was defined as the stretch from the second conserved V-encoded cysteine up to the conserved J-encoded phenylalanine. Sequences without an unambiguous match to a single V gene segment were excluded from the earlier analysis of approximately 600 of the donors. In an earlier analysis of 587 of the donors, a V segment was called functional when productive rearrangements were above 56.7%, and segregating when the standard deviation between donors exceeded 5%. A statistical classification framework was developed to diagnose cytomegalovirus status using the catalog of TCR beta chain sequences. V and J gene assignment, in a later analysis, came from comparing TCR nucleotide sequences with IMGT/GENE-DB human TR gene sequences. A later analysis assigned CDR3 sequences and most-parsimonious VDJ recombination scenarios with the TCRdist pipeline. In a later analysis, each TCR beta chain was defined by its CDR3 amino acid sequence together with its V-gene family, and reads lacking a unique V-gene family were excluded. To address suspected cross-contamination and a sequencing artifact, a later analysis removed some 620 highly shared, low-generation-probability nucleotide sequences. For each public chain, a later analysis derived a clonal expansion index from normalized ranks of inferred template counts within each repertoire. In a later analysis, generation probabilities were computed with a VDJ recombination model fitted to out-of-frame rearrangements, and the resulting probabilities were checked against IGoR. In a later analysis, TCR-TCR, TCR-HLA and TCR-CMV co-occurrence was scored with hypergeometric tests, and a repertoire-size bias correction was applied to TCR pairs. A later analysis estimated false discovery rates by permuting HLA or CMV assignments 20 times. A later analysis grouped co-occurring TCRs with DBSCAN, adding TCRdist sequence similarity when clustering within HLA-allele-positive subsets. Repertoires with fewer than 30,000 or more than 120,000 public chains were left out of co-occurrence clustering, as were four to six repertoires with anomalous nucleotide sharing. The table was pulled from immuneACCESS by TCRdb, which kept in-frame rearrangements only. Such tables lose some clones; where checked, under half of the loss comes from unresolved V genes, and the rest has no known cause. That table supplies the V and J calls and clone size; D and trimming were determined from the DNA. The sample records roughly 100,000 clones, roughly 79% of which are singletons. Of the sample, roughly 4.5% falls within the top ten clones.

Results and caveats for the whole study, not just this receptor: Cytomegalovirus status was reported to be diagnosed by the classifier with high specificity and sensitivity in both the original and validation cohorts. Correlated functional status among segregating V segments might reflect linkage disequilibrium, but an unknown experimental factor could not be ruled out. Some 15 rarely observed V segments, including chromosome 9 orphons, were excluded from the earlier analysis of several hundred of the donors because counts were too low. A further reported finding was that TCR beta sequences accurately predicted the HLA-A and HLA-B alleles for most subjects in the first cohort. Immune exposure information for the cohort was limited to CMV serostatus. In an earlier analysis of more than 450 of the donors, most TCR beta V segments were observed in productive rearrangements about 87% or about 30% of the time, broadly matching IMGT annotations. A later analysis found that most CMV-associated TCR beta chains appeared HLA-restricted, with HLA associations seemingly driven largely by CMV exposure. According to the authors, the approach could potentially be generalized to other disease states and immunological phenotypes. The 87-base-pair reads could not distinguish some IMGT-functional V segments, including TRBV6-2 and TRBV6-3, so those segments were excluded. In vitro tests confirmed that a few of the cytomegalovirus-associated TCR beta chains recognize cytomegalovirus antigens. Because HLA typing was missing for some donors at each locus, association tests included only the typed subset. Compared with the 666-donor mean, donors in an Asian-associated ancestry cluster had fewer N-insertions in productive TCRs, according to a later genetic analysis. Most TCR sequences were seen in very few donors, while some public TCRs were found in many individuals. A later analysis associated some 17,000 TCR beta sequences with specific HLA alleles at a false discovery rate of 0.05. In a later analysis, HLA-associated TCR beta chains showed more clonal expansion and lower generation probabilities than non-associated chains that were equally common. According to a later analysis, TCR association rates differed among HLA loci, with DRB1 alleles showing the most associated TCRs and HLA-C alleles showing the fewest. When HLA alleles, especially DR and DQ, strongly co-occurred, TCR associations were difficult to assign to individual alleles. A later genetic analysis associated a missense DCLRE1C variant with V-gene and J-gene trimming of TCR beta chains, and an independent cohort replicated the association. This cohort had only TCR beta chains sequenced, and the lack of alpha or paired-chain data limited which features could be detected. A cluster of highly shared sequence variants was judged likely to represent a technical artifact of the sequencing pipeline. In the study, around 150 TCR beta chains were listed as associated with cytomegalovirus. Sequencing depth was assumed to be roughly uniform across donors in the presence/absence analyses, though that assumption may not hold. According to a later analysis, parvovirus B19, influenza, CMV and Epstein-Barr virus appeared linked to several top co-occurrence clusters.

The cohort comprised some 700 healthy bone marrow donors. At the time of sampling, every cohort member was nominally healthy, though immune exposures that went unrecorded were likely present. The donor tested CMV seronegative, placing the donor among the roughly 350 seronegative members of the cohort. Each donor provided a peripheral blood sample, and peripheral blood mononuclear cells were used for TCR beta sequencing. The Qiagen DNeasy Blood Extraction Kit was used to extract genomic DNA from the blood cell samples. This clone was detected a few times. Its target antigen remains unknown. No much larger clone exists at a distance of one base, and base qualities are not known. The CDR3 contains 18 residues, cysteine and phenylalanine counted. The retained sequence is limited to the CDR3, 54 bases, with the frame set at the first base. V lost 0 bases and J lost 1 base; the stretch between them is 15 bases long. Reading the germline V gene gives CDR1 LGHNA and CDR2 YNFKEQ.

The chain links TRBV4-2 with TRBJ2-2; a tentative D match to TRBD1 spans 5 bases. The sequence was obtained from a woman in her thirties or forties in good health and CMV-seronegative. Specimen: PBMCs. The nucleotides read TGTGCCAGCAGCCAAGAACTTCTGGACACGCTGAACACCGGGGAGCTGTTTTTT. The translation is CASSQELLDTLNTGELFF.